Shown below are 26 T cell receptor beta chains from a single sample sequenced in a study of graft-versus-host responses after intestinal transplantation. Repertoires were generated with immunoSEQ multiplex PCR, while TCRdb's copy carries only in-frame clones and drops some. This table holds just under 100,000 clones, over 75% found once. Sequences were derived from PBMCs, sampled 450 to 480 days after intestinal transplant. These receptors were collected from a human patient who received an intestinal transplant, so some T cells may come from the graft donor.

The CDR3 here is CASGTGELFF. CDR3 sequence (DNA): TGTGCCAGTGGCACCGGGGAGCTGTTTTTT. The chain links TRBV7-9 to TRBJ2-2; D remains ambiguous. Trimming shortened V by 9 bases and J by 4 bases, and 3 bases separated the two germline ends. Germline lookup yields CDR1 SEHNR and CDR2 FQNEAQ (reference sequence). The CDR3 consists of 10 residues.

The J gene is TRBJ2-7, the V gene TRBV11-2, with unresolved D. V was clipped by 5 bases and J by 3 bases, with 11 bases between them. Per germline, CDR1 SGHAT and CDR2 FQNNGV. The CDR3 length is 13 residues. CDR3 residues: CASSPGGVYEQYF. In DNA form, the CDR3 reads TGTGCCAGCAGCCCGGGCGGAGTCTACGAGCAGTACTTC.

The chain links TRBV6-5 to TRBJ1-2; D possibly corresponds to TRBD1 (6 bases). The CDR3 runs to 13 residues. Germline V gives CDR1 MNHEY, CDR2 SVGAGI. Between the trimmed V and J ends, which lost 5 bases and 5 bases, there was a span of 12 bases. This CDR3 reads CASSRGSQYGYTF. In DNA form, the CDR3 reads TGTGCCAGCAGTAGGGGGTCCCAATATGGCTACACCTTC.

The chain has TRBV10-3 and TRBJ2-1; unclear D gene. This CDR3 region has 17 residues. Germline V gene sequence: CDR1 ENHRY, CDR2 SYGVKD. The V gene lost 4 bases and the J gene lost 2 bases, with 18 bases spanning the gap. The CDR3 region is CAISVSPGTKPYNEQFF. CDR3 DNA sequence: TGTGCCATCAGTGTTTCTCCGGGCACAAAACCCTACAATGAGCAGTTCTTC.

This chain joins TRBV9 and TRBJ1-6, with 7 nucleotides matching TRBD1. Germline loops: CDR1 SGDLS, CDR2 YYNGEE. V was pared by 3 bases and J by 10 bases, with 10 bases of the junction left unmatched. CDR3 length: 15 amino acids. This CDR3 is CASSEGDRVGSPLHF. DNA for the CDR3: TGTGCCAGCAGCGAGGGCGACAGGGTGGGCTCACCCCTCCACTTT.

V usage is TRBV5-4 and J usage is TRBJ2-2; 8 bases agree with TRBD1. The ends lost 4 bases at V and 7 bases at J; junction bases unmatched: 9. Germline V gene data show CDR1 as SGHNT and CDR2 as YYREEE (reference sequence). The CDR3 spans 15 residues. The CDR3 DNA follows: TGTGCCAGCAGCAACCTCCAGGGGGCGGTCGGGGAGCTGTTTTTT. Translated: CASSNLQGAVGELFF. Full variable domain (outside the CDR3, taken from reference TRBV5-4 and TRBJ2-2): ETGVTQSPTHLIKTRGQQVTLRCSSQSGHNTVSWYQQALGQGPQFIFQYYREEENGRGNFPPRFSGLQFPNYSSELNVNALELDDSALYLCASSNLQGAVGELFFGEGSRLTVL.

The CDR3 bases are TGTGCCAGCAGCCCGCCTAGCGGCACCGGGGAGCTGTTTTTT. This codes for CASSPPSGTGELFF. The rearrangement uses TRBV9 and TRBJ2-2, with 7 bases lining up with TRBD2. The germline CDR1 and CDR2 sequences are SGDLS and YYNGEE. The CDR3 consists of 14 residues. V lost 4 bases, J lost 4 bases, and 4 bases stayed unmatched.

The rearrangement links TRBV7-9 to TRBJ2-5; maybe TRBD2 (5 bases). The J call is in doubt because the DNA end fits TRBJ2-7 better. The CDR3 is 13 amino acids. CDR1 is SEHNR and CDR2 is FQNEAQ in the germline V gene (reference sequence). CDR3 protein: CASSFTGNYEQYF. Here the CDR3 DNA reads TGTGCCAGCAGCTTTACGGGGAACTACGAGCAGTACTTC.

This clone was detected a few times. V gene TRBV5-6 combines with J gene TRBJ1-3; no firm D call. The CDR3 has 12 residues. The germline V and J ends were trimmed by 0 bases and 6 bases, with 4 bases remaining between them. Germline CDR1 is SGHDT and CDR2 is YYEEEE. The CDR3 DNA is TGTGCCAGCAGCTTGGGTGAAAACACCATATATTTT. Encoded protein: CASSLGENTIYF.

This chain joins TRBV13 and TRBJ2-7; D remains ambiguous. The germline V gene has CDR1 PRHDT and CDR2 FYEKMQ (reference sequence). The CDR3 runs 12 residues. The V and J ends lost 1 base and 6 bases respectively, with 7 bases between them. The CDR3 DNA reads TGTGCCAGCAGCTTAGCAGTCTCCGAGCAGTACTTC. Encoded protein: CASSLAVSEQYF.

The chain links TRBV7-2 to TRBJ1-4; 10 nucleotides match TRBD1. J gave up 11 bases and V 5 bases, and 5 bases lay outside the gene matches. CDR3 size: 13 residues. CDR1 and CDR2 from the germline V gene are SGHTA and FQGNSA. CDR3 coding DNA: TGTGCCAGCAGCGCCGGGACAGGGGACAAACTGTTTTTT. Encoded protein: CASSAGTGDKLFF.

This rearrangement joins TRBV25-1 to TRBJ2-6, with D perhaps matching TRBD1 or TRBD2 (6 bases each). The CDR3 is made up of 17 amino acids. Per germline, CDR1 MGHDK and CDR2 SYGVNS. With 9 bases removed from V and 0 bases from J, the gap between germline ends came to 18 bases. CDR3 region: CASPTRDTNSGANVLTF. Written as DNA, the CDR3 is TGTGCCAGTCCAACGCGGGACACCAACTCTGGGGCCAACGTCCTGACTTTC.

This clone was recorded a few times. V gene TRBV2 combines with J gene TRBJ2-1; 12 bases are shared with TRBD1. This CDR3 is 14 amino acids long. The trim removed 9 bases at V and 9 bases at J, leaving 9 bases unmatched. Germline V gene lookup returns CDR1 SNHLY and CDR2 FYNNEI. As DNA, the CDR3 is TGTGCCAGAAATAACGGGACAGGGGGCGGTGAGCAGTTCTTC. Translated, it gives CARNNGTGGGEQFF.

J is TRBJ2-5 and V is TRBV2; D is uncertain. The J call may be incorrect, as the DNA end agrees better with TRBJ2-7. The CDR3 is 11 amino acids. CDR1 is SNHLY, CDR2 FYNNEI, per germline. The CDR3 DNA reads as TGTGCCAGCACCCCGGCCTACGAGCAGTACTTC. Translated, it gives CASTPAYEQYF.

This chain joins TRBV7-6 and TRBJ1-1, with D hard to call. Trimming stripped 4 bases from V and 0 bases from J, with 9 bases between. Germline lookup yields CDR1 SGHVS and CDR2 FNYEAQ. The CDR3 is made up of 14 amino acids. This CDR3 is CASSSELLNTEAFF. The CDR3 coding sequence is TGTGCCAGCAGCTCTGAGTTACTGAACACTGAAGCTTTCTTT.

The J gene is TRBJ2-5, the V gene TRBV27; D is unclear. The ends were cut back, 2 bases at V and 11 bases at J, with 12 bases in the middle. The CDR3 extends over 12 amino acids. From germline, CDR1 is MNHEY and CDR2 SMNVEV (reference sequence). The chain's CDR3 is CASSLTGLEQYF. The CDR3 bases are TGTGCCAGCAGTTTAACCGGGTTGGAGCAGTACTTC.

This clone was recorded once. The chain recombines TRBV6-5 with TRBJ1-2; tentatively, D is TRBD1 (5 bases). This CDR3 is built from 14 residues. V gave up 2 bases and J gave up 5 bases, with 12 bases separating them. Germline values: CDR1 MNHEY, CDR2 SVGAGI. The chain's CDR3 is CASSYEGSLYGYTF. The CDR3 DNA reads TGTGCCAGCAGTTACGAGGGGTCCCTTTATGGCTACACCTTC.

In DNA form, the CDR3 reads TGTGCCAGCAGCTTGGCCCCGGGGGACATTCAGTACTTC. Its protein is CASSLAPGDIQYF. V and J are TRBV5-5 and TRBJ2-4; possible D gene TRBD2, 6 bases. This CDR3 has 13 residues. Germline V lookup: CDR1 SGHKS, CDR2 YYEKEE (reference sequence). The ends were cut back, 0 bases at V and 8 bases at J, with 9 bases in the middle.

The chain employs TRBV6-5 and TRBJ1-5, with D perhaps matching TRBD1 (6 bases). V was cut by 6 bases and J by 3 bases, with 9 bases left in between. There are 13 residues in the CDR3. From germline, CDR1 is MNHEY and CDR2 SVGAGI. This chain's CDR3 is CASRGHINQPQHF. CDR3 coding DNA: TGTGCCAGCAGGGGACACATCAATCAGCCCCAGCATTTT.

CDR3 DNA sequence: TGTGCGAGTGGGGCAGCACCCCAAGAGACCCAGTACTTC. This translates into CASGAAPQETQYF. The chain carries TRBV5-8 and TRBJ2-5, with D perhaps TRBD1 (5 bases). CDR1 is SGHTS, CDR2 YDEGEE, per germline. This CDR3 is built from 13 residues.

V is TRBV4-1 and J is TRBJ2-1, with unresolved D. Germline values: CDR1 MGHRA, CDR2 YSYEKL. The ends were cut back, 4 bases at V and 9 bases at J, with 16 bases in the middle. The CDR3 runs to 14 residues. CDR3 amino acids: CASSPYRLDTEQFF. The CDR3 DNA reads as TGCGCCAGCAGCCCATATCGACTTGACACTGAGCAGTTCTTC.

This chain uses TRBV9 with TRBJ2-3; possible D gene TRBD2, 6 bases. With 0 bases removed from V and 3 bases from J, the gap between germline ends came to 17 bases. This CDR3 has 17 amino acids. Germline V gene sequence: CDR1 SGDLS, CDR2 YYNGEE. The CDR3 DNA sequence: TGTGCCAGCAGCGTAGTGGGACTGGATCAATCTACAGATACGCAGTATTTT. Protein sequence: CASSVVGLDQSTDTQYF.

The chain recombines TRBV7-6 with TRBJ2-3; a weak D match, TRBD2 (6 bases). This CDR3 comprises 13 residues. CDR1 SGHVS and CDR2 FNYEAQ come from the germline V gene. V was pared by 8 bases and J by 0 bases, with 9 bases between. The CDR3: CASGGYSTDTQYF. CDR3 in DNA: TGTGCCAGCGGGGGGTACAGCACAGATACGCAGTATTTT.

The CDR3 region is CASSEVRGSETQYF. The CDR3 DNA follows: TGCGCCAGCAGTGAGGTCCGGGGGTCAGAGACCCAGTACTTC. V usage is TRBV10-2 and J usage is TRBJ2-5; a possible D gene is TRBD2 (6 bases). The CDR3 runs 14 residues. V was trimmed by 2 bases and J by 4 bases, leaving 11 bases between them. Germline V gives CDR1 WSHSY, CDR2 SAAADI.

The chain couples TRBV7-9 to TRBJ1-5, with 9 positions matching TRBD1. Germline CDR1 reads SEHNR; CDR2 reads FQNEAQ (reference sequence). The CDR3 has 17 amino acids. V shed 4 bases and J 0 bases; nucleotides not matched to a gene: 7. The CDR3 coding sequence is TGTGCCAGCAGCTGGGGGACAGGGACTTATAGCAATCAGCCCCAGCATTTT. Its translation: CASSWGTGTYSNQPQHF. The full variable domain, rest sourced from reference TRBV7-9 and TRBJ1-5, is DTGVSQNPRHKITKRGQNVTFRCDPISEHNRLYWYRQTLGQGPEFLTYFQNEAQLEKSRLLSDRFSAERPKGSFSTLEIQRTEQGDSAMYLCASSWGTGTYSNQPQHFGDGTRLSIL.

To note about this clone: Germline and junction disagree at one end, which may indicate a read error. This sequence joins TRBV7-7 and TRBJ1-2; perhaps TRBD1 as D (6 bases). Germline V lookup: CDR1 SSHAT, CDR2 FNYEAQ (reference sequence). The CDR3 extends over 13 amino acids. CDR3 sequence: CASSPGDAGGYTF. In DNA form, the CDR3 reads TGTGCTAGCAGCCCAGGGGACGCGGGGGGCTACACCTTC.